This TCR beta chain was recovered during a study of CD8 T cells in ankylosing spondylitis. Whole-study results and caveats: Disease-associated clones were CD8+ and fairly uncommon in peripheral blood. The authors reported significant enrichment of disease-linked clones in matched ankylosing spondylitis synovial fluid. Certain motif variants had earlier been reported in reactive arthritis synovial fluid and blood. Ankylosing spondylitis blood appeared to carry a characteristic TCR beta motif of several highly homologous variants.

This clonotype was counted ten times or more. The antigen remains unidentified. TCRdb fed the 5' RACE reads into MiXCR, producing one record per CDR3 protein. The table includes around 29,000 distinct CDR3 sequences, around 5.2% detected once. The clonotype originates from a female donor with ankylosing spondylitis or in good health (not recorded which). Sequencing was performed on blood, either unsorted or a sorted T cell fraction (not recorded which).

This CDR3 reads CASSVKSGAGNTGELFF. The CDR3 nucleotides are TGTGCCAGCAGCGTAAAATCAGGGGCAGGGAACACCGGGGAGCTGTTTTTT. The chain couples TRBV9 to TRBJ2-2, with TRBD1 as a possible D gene (6 bases). The ends were cut back, 1 base at V and 1 base at J, with 14 bases in the middle. CDR3 length equals 17 residues. The germline V gene encodes CDR1 SGDLS and CDR2 YYNGEE.